This note documents a single T cell receptor (beta chain) sequence. What it recognizes is unknown. The sample originates from a study of cytomegalovirus exposure and HLA in healthy donors. Findings of the study overall: It was only CMV serostatus that was available as immune exposure information.

Amplification used 60 Vbeta primers and 13 Jbeta primers. Method: immunoSEQ multiplex PCR; TCRdb's copy keeps in-frame clones and lacks some. The table shows about 180,000 clones, with about four fifths occurring only once. Germline loops: CDR1 LGHNT, CDR2 FRNRAP. V lost 7 bases to trimming and J lost 7 bases; unmatched junction nucleotides: 13. CDR3 size: 15 residues. The V and J genes are TRBV12-5 and TRBJ1-2; TRBD1 aligns across 9 bases. The specimen sequenced was PBMCs. This TCR was sampled from a man aged 25-45 years in good health and CMV-seropositive. The CDR3 here is CASDIPQGDRVGYTF. CDR3 sequence (DNA): TGTGCTAGTGACATTCCCCAGGGGGACAGGGTTGGCTACACCTTC.